Presented here are 19 T cell receptor beta chains from one specimen sequenced in a study of blood T cell repertoires in COVID-19. The repertoire was sequenced with immunoSEQ multiplex PCR; TCRdb's copy has only in-frame clones and lacks some. The sample shows around 250,000 clones, roughly nine tenths of them seen only once. The sequenced sample was peripheral blood. The receptors originated from a man aged 55-75 years with acute or convalescent COVID-19.

The chain combines TRBV28 with TRBJ1-1; weak D call: TRBD1 (5 bases). V dropped 6 bases and J dropped 5 bases, with 16 bases sitting between them. The CDR3 spans 14 residues. CDR1 is MDHEN, CDR2 SYDVKM, per germline. The CDR3 reads CASRLTQGYTEAFF. The CDR3 DNA is TGTGCCAGCAGACTTACTCAGGGTTATACTGAAGCTTTCTTT.

The chain has TRBV10-3 and TRBJ2-2; weak D call: TRBD1 (6 bases). V lost 2 bases, J lost 2 bases, and 9 bases lay in between. CDR1 and CDR2 from the germline V gene are ENHRY and SYGVKD. The CDR3 runs to 15 residues. CDR3 bases: TGTGCCATCAGTGAGCCAGGGACAAACACCGGGGAGCTGTTTTTT. This translates into CAISEPGTNTGELFF.

The chain recombines TRBV6-2 or TRBV6-3 with TRBJ2-7, with D possibly being TRBD1 (5 bases). CDR1 is MNHEY and CDR2 is SVGEGT in the germline V gene. The V gene lost 2 bases and the J gene lost 0 bases, with 8 bases spanning the gap. CDR3 length equals 14 residues. The CDR3 DNA reads TGTGCCAGCAGTTACAGGGGAAGCTCCTACGAGCAGTACTTC. This translates into CASSYRGSSYEQYF.

V gene TRBV18 combines with J gene TRBJ2-1; 12 nucleotides align to TRBD2. This CDR3 is 19 amino acids long. The trim removed 2 bases at V and 2 bases at J, leaving 10 bases unmatched. The germline CDR1 and CDR2 sequences are KGHSH and LQKENI. CDR3: CASSPGLAGGPSPYNEQFF. CDR3 nucleotides: TGTGCCAGCTCACCAGGGCTAGCGGGAGGGCCTAGCCCCTACAATGAGCAGTTCTTC.

This chain joins TRBV30 and TRBJ1-5; possible D gene TRBD1, 6 bases. V shed 3 bases and J shed 0 bases, with 9 bases lying between them. Germline V CDR1 and CDR2: GTSNPN, SVGIG (reference sequence). The CDR3 contains 14 residues. CDR3 DNA sequence: TGTGCCTGGAGGGACAGCTATAGCAATCAGCCCCAGCATTTT. It yields the protein CAWRDSYSNQPQHF.

V is TRBV4-3 and J is TRBJ2-3; 12 nucleotides line up with TRBD2. V shed 1 base and J 1 base; nucleotides not matched to a gene: 0. Germline-derived CDR1 and CDR2 are LGHNA and YSLEER. The CDR3 runs to 16 residues. DNA for the CDR3: TGCGCCAGCAGCCAAGGACTAGCGGGGGGCACAGATACGCAGTATTTT. The encoded protein is CASSQGLAGGTDTQYF.

The CDR3 nucleotides read TGTGCCGGGGATCTAGGGGATAGCACAGATACGCAGTATTTT. Residues: CAGDLGDSTDTQYF. This chain uses TRBV19 with TRBJ2-3; a weak D match, TRBD1 (5 bases). The CDR3 totals 14 residues. Per germline, CDR1 LNHDA and CDR2 SQIVND (reference sequence). V lost 11 bases, J lost 0 bases, and 15 bases lay in between. Together with reference TRBV19 and TRBJ2-3, the CDR3 gives the full variable domain: DGGITQSPKYLFRKEGQNVTLSCEQNLNHDAMYWYRQDPGQGLRLIYYSQIVNDFQKGDIAEGYSVSREKKESFPLTVTSAQKNPTAFYLCAGDLGDSTDTQYFGPGTRLTVL.

CDR3 in amino acids: CASSLRGGGYTF. CDR3 nucleotides: TGCGCCAGCAGCCTAAGAGGGGGCGGCTACACCTTC. The chain carries TRBV4-3 and TRBJ1-2; TRBD1 matches at 7 bases. Germline-derived CDR1 and CDR2 are LGHNA and YSLEER. Trimming at V came to 4 bases and at J to 8 bases, leaving 4 bases not matched to a gene. The CDR3 contains 12 residues.

This sequence joins TRBV10-3 and TRBJ1-1; D is perhaps TRBD1 (6 bases). V was shortened by 8 bases and J by 0 bases, with 10 bases between the two germline ends. The CDR3 is 13 residues long. The germline V gene has CDR1 ENHRY and CDR2 SYGVKD. The DNA for the CDR3 is TGTGCCATCTTACAGGGAATGAACACTGAAGCTTTCTTT. This codes for CAILQGMNTEAFF.

The chain employs TRBV27 and TRBJ2-7; 8 bases are shared with TRBD2. The V gene's germline CDR1 is MNHEY and CDR2 SMNVEV (reference sequence). Germline trimming cut 4 bases from V and 1 base from J; bases unmatched to any gene: 9. The CDR3 runs to 16 residues. The CDR3 sequence is CASSSLTSGISYEQYF. The CDR3 nucleotides are TGTGCCAGCAGTTCCCTTACTAGCGGAATTTCCTACGAGCAGTACTTC.

V is TRBV24-1 and J is TRBJ2-3; TRBD1 aligns across 7 bases. Germline V gene data show CDR1 as KGHDR and CDR2 as SFDVKD. V lost 5 bases and J lost 0; bases outside the gene matches: 4. This CDR3 comprises 15 residues. The CDR3 spells CATSGGDSSTDTQYF. DNA for the CDR3: TGTGCCACCAGTGGAGGGGACAGTAGCACAGATACGCAGTATTTT.

V and J are TRBV4-1 and TRBJ1-1; TRBD1 agrees at 7 bases. V trimming: 5 bases; J trimming: 4 bases; junction bases outside the gene matches: 13. There are 16 residues in the CDR3. Germline values: CDR1 MGHRA, CDR2 YSYEKL. CDR3 sequence (DNA): TGCGCCAGCAGCGCAATCTTTAGATCAGGGGGCACTGAAGCTTTCTTT. Its protein product is CASSAIFRSGGTEAFF.

The V call is TRBV5-5, the J call TRBJ2-5; D possibly corresponds to TRBD2 (6 bases). CDR1 is SGHKS, CDR2 YYEKEE, per germline (reference sequence). The germline V and J ends were trimmed by 0 bases and 1 base, with 10 bases remaining between them. The CDR3 extends over 15 amino acids. Here the CDR3 DNA reads TGTGCCAGCAGCTTGGAACTGGGACTCCAAGAGACCCAGTACTTC. It codes for CASSLELGLQETQYF. Full variable domain (remainder filled in from reference TRBV5-5 and TRBJ2-5): DAGVTQSPTHLIKTRGQQVTLRCSPISGHKSVSWYQQVLGQGPQFIFQYYEKEERGRGNFPDRFSARQFPNYSSELNVNALLLGDSALYLCASSLELGLQETQYFGPGTRLLVL.

This clone was counted a single time. The chain has TRBV6-6 and TRBJ1-4; TRBD1 matches 8 bases. J lost 6 bases, V lost 4 bases, and 4 bases had no gene match. The CDR3 contains 14 residues. CDR1 and CDR2 from the germline V gene are MNHNY and SVGAGI (reference sequence). The CDR3 is CASSFQGAYEKLFF. CDR3 sequence (DNA): TGTGCCAGCAGTTTTCAGGGGGCTTATGAAAAACTGTTTTTT.

This chain uses TRBV27 with TRBJ1-5, with 7 bases lining up with TRBD1. The CDR3 extends over 14 amino acids. J was trimmed by 9 bases and V by 3 bases; bases with no gene match: 8. Germline V gene sequence: CDR1 MNHEY, CDR2 SMNVEV (reference sequence). CDR3 region: CASSFGAGGRPQHF. In nucleotides, the CDR3 is TGTGCCAGCAGTTTCGGAGCAGGGGGTCGGCCCCAGCATTTT.

This clone turned up a few times. The V gene is TRBV6-1, the J gene TRBJ1-1, with D unclear. The V end was cut by 1 base, the J end by 11 bases, with 11 bases between. Germline V gene lookup returns CDR1 MNHNS and CDR2 SASEGT. This CDR3 has 12 residues. The DNA for the CDR3 is TGTGCCAGCAGTGAAGTCGGGTTCCAGGCTTTCTTT. It codes for CASSEVGFQAFF.

This clone was picked up many times. This chain connects TRBV7-9 to TRBJ1-2, with D unresolved. From germline, CDR1 is SEHNR and CDR2 FQNEAQ (reference sequence). V was pared by 3 bases and J by 4 bases, with 18 bases between. The CDR3 sequence is 16 residues long. CDR3 nucleotides: TGTGCCAGCAGCTTGGAAGCGGCCGAGCGGGGCTATGGCTACACCTTC. Translating gives CASSLEAAERGYGYTF.

This chain links TRBV6-5 with TRBJ2-7, with D possibly being TRBD2 (5 bases). There are 15 residues in the CDR3. CDR1 is MNHEY, CDR2 SVGAGI, per germline. Trimming removed 5 bases at V and 1 base at J, with 15 bases between. The CDR3 protein is CASSPLTLASYEQYF. As DNA, the CDR3 is TGTGCCAGCAGTCCCCTCACCCTAGCATCCTACGAGCAGTACTTC.

The chain recombines TRBV15 with TRBJ2-7; 11 bases map to TRBD2. Losses at the gene ends were 2 bases for V and 7 bases for J; bases not matched to a gene: 7. CDR1 is LNHNV and CDR2 is YYDKDF in the germline V gene (reference sequence). The CDR3 spans 15 residues. The CDR3 sequence is CATSRRLAGNQEQYF. In DNA form, the CDR3 reads TGTGCCACCAGCAGACGACTAGCGGGGAACCAAGAGCAGTACTTC. Together with reference TRBV15 and TRBJ2-7, the CDR3 gives the full variable domain: DAMVIQNPRYQVTQFGKPVTLSCSQTLNHNVMYWYQQKSSQAPKLLFHYYDKDFNNEADTPDNFQSRRPNTSFCFLDIRSPGLGDTAMYLCATSRRLAGNQEQYFGPGTRLTVT.